Described below is a single T cell receptor (beta chain) sequence and its context. No antigen is known for it. Running of the v3.0 immunoSEQ assay took place at survey level. Only in-frame clones appear in the TCRdb table, and some are missing; sequencing was by immunoSEQ multiplex PCR. In the table there are 37,000 or so clones, 80% of which are singletons. This specimen belongs to a study of long-term antiretroviral therapy in people with HIV. In the study overall: By about a decade, the earliest samples predate the 2015 immediate-ART recommendation.

The V end was cut by 7 bases, the J end by 3 bases, with 11 bases between. The V gene's germline CDR1 is SNHLY and CDR2 FYNNEI. The CDR3 loop spans 13 amino acids. Study-level findings and limits: Diversity rose after ART but stayed below transplant donor controls.

The chain links TRBV2 to TRBJ2-3, with D maybe TRBD1 (5 bases). The receptor was isolated from a man aged 25 to 40 with HIV. The sample in question was unsorted PBMCs, obtained 3.4 years after starting antiretroviral therapy. The CDR3 DNA reads as TGTGCCAGCACGCAGGGTAGAACAGATACGCAGTATTTT. As protein: CASTQGRTDTQYF.